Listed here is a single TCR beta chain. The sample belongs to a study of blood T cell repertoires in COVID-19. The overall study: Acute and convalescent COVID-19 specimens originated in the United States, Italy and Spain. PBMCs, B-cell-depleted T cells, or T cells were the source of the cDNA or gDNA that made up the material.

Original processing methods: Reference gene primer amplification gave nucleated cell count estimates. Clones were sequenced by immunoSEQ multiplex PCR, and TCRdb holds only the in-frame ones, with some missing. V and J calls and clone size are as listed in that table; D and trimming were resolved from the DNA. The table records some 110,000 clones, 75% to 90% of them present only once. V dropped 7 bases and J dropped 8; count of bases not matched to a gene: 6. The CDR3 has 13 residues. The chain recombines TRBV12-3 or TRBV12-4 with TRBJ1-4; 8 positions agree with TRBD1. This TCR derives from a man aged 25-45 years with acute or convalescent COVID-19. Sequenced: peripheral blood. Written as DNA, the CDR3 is TGTGCCAGCACCTTACAGGGGGGAGAAAAACTGTTTTTT. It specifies CASTLQGGEKLFF.